This paragraph covers one T cell receptor (beta chain) sequence. Given a much more abundant clone one base away, this may be a read error. The source of the sample is a study of CD8+CD57+ T cells in acquired aplastic anemia. It was genomic DNA that served as the template for profiling TCR beta VDJ and CDR3. A single record per CDR3 protein comes from TCRdb applying MiXCR to the reads. The table lists about 180,000 distinct CDR3 sequences, approximately 49% of them singletons. This receptor was obtained from a human donor in good health. Specimen: sorted CD4+, CD8+, or CD8+CD57+ T cells (not recorded which) from PBMCs.

DNA of the CDR3: TGTGCCAGCAGCCGAAACTCTGGAGACACCATATATTTT. Encoded protein: CASSRNSGDTIYF. J is TRBJ1-3 and V is TRBV14; D is unresolved. The CDR3 has 13 residues. CDR1 is SGHDN and CDR2 is FVKESK in the germline V gene.